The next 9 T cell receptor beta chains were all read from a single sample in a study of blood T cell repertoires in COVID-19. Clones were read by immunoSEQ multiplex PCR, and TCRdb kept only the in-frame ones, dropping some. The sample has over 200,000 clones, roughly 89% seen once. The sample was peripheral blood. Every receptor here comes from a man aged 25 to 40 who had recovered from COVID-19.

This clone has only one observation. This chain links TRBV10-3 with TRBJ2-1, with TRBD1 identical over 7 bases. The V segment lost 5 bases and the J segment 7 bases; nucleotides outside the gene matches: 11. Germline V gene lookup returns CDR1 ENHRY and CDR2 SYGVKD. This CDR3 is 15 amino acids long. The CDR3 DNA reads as TGTGCCATCAGTACTGGACAGGAAAAGTTGAATGAGCAGTTCTTC. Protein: CAISTGQEKLNEQFF.

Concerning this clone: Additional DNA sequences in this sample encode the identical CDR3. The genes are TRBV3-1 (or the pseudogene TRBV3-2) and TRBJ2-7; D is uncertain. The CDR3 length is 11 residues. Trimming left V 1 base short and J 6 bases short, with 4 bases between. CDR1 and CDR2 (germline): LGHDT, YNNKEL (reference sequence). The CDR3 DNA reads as TGTGCCAGCAGCCAAGGAGTCGAGCAGTACTTC. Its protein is CASSQGVEQYF.

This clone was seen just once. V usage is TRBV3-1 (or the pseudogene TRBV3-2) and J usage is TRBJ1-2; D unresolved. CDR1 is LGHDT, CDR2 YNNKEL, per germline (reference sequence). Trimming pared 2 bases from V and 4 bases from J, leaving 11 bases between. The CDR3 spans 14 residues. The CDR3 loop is CASSQTSISYGYTF. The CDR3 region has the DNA TGTGCCAGCAGCCAAACTTCAATTTCCTATGGCTACACCTTC.

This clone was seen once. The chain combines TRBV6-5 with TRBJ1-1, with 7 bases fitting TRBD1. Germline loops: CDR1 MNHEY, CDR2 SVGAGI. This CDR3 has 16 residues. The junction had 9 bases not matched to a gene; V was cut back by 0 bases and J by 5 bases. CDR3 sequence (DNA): TGTGCCAGCAGTTACTCGATACCCAACAGGGGAACTGAAGCTTTCTTT. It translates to CASSYSIPNRGTEAFF.

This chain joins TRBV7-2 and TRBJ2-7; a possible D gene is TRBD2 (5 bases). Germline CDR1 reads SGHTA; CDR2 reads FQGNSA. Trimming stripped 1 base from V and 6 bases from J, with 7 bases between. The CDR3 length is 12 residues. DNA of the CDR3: TGTGCCAGCAGCTTAGGTCGGGGCGAGCAGTACTTC. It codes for CASSLGRGEQYF.

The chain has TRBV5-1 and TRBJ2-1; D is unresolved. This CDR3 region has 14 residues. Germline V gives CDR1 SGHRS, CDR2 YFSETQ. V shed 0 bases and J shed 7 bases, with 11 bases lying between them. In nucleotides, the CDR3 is TGCGCCAGCAGCTTGGTTCTAGGAAGAAATGAGCAGTTCTTC. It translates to CASSLVLGRNEQFF.

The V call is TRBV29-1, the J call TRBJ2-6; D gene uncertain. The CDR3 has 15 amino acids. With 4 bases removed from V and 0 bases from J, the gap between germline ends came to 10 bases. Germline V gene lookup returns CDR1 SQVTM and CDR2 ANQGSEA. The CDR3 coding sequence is TGCAGCGTTGGTCCGCCCGGCTCTGGGGCCAACGTCCTGACTTTC. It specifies CSVGPPGSGANVLTF.

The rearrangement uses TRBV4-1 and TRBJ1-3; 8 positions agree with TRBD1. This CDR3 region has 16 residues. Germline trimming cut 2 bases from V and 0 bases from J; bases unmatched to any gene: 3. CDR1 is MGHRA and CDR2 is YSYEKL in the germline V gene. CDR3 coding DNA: TGCGCCAGCAGCCAAATACAGGGGGACTCTGGAAACACCATATATTTT. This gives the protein CASSQIQGDSGNTIYF.

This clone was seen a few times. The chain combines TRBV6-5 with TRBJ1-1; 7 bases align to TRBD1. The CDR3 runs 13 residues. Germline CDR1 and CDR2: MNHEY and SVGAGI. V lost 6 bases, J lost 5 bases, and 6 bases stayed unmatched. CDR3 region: CASRRQGRTEAFF. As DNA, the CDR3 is TGTGCCAGCAGAAGACAGGGAAGAACTGAAGCTTTCTTT.